Listed here is a single T cell receptor beta chain. The junction had 4 bases not matched to a gene; V was cut back by 1 base and J by 2 bases. Germline V gene lookup returns CDR1 MGHRA and CDR2 YSYEKL. The CDR3 is 16 amino acids. The source of the sample is a study of technical replicates of blood from a handful of donors. Libraries were prepared by immunoSEQ multiplex PCR; TCRdb keeps only in-frame clonotypes and omits some of them. Of approximately 92,000 clones in the sample, 95% were seen once. Sample: T cells isolated from PBMCs. The chain has TRBV4-1 and TRBJ2-1, with TRBD2 matching 8 bases. The sequence derives from a human donor in good health. CDR3 in DNA: TGCGCCAGCAGCCAAGCCGCGCGGGGGGCCTACAATGAGCAGTTCTTC. It codes for CASSQAARGAYNEQFF.